What follows describes a single T cell receptor beta chain. What this receptor recognizes is not known. No quality values exist for individual bases; no much larger clone is one base distant. These data belong to a study of a mutant IDH1 vaccine in newly diagnosed glioma (TCRdb year 2021). In terms of the full investigation: Patients received eight vaccinations in weeks 1, 3, 5, 7, 11, 15, 19 and 23, corresponding to visits V03 through V10. Peripheral blood was drawn at six visits: V03 (baseline), V05, V07, V10, V12 and V13. Of the approximately 30 treated patients, 62.5% were male and roughly 40% were female, and a mean age of roughly 40 years was recorded. Vaccination was initiated 4-6 weeks after radiotherapy alone, or concurrently with temozolomide cycles in the chemotherapy-containing groups. Prior to enrollment, patients had been given standard therapy consisting of radiotherapy alone, temozolomide alone, or radiochemotherapy with temozolomide, with the combination given to most patients. Longitudinal TCRB deep sequencing was performed for fewer than 30 treated patients wherever samples were available for exploratory analyses. Findings and caveats that apply to the study as a whole: Immune responses induced by the vaccine were seen in approximately 93% of patients across multiple MHC alleles. PBMC samples for TCRB deep sequencing were selected based on availability. Pseudoprogression appeared unrelated to alterations in the top peripheral T cell clonotypes detected by TCRB sequencing. It was noted by the authors that analyses of patient blood samples could not be reproduced owing to sample limitations.

CDR1 is given as SNHLY and CDR2 as FYNNEI, both from the germline V gene. Its CDR3 holds 15 amino acids, cysteine through phenylalanine. The DNA shown is the 45-base CDR3, in frame from base 1. Unmatched junction bases come to 6, with V trimmed by 6 bases and J by 7 bases. This sample's time point label indicates: week 23, last vaccination. Every vaccine dose consisted of 300 ug of a 20-mer mutant IDH1 peptide in Montanide, administered subcutaneously together with topical imiquimod. The donors had newly diagnosed IDH1-mutant astrocytomas of WHO grade 3 or 4 that showed loss of nuclear ATRX. The samples were drawn from NOA16, a multicentre, single-arm, open-label phase I trial in Germany that tested a mutant IDH1 peptide vaccine in humans for the first time. The DNeasy Blood and Tissue Kit was used to extract genomic DNA from EDTA blood for TCRB sequencing. The library relied on the immunoSEQ multiplex PCR assay. Rearranged TCR beta chain sequences were amplified with the hsTCRB Kit following the manufacturer's protocol. Sequencing of TCRB libraries was carried out on an Illumina MiSeq. In the authors' own workflow: Demultiplexing, trimming and gene mapping were performed with the kit vendor's proprietary platform. TCRdb carries this immuneACCESS record with in-frame sequences only. Its versions omit some clonotypes, under half of them owing to an unresolved V gene in the studies checked, with the rest unexplained. That table furnishes V, J and clone size, whereas the DNA furnished D and trimming. Recorded for this sample are about 33,000 clones; around 89% of them occurred a single time. Over 2.5% of the sample is held by the ten biggest clonotypes.

This TCR was sampled from a man aged 35 to 55 with glioma. The chain was built from TRBV2 and TRBJ1-6, with 10 bases matching TRBD1. The starting material was PBMCs, obtained from a glioma patient whose treatment included an IDH1 peptide vaccine. The bases are TGTGCCAGCAGCCCAGGGACAGGGGAGAATTCACCCCTCCACTTT. Its protein reads: CASSPGTGENSPLHF.